This passage covers 7 T cell receptor beta chains from one sample sequenced in a study of identical twins. TCRdb re-analysed the 5' RACE reads in MiXCR, keeping a single row per CDR3 protein. The table lists around 550,000 distinct CDR3 sequences, approximately 16% of them singletons, with around 0.48% in the top ten. The sample also formed part of further work on yellow fever vaccine responses in identical twins.

The sequenced sample consisted of CD4+ T cells sorted from blood. These receptors were taken from a woman under 30 in good health.

This clonotype has just one count. The chain uses TRBV20-1 and TRBJ2-1; perhaps TRBD2 as D (6 bases). The V gene lost 3 bases and the J gene lost 9 bases, with 18 bases spanning the gap. This CDR3 has 14 residues. Germline assignment: CDR1 DFQATT and CDR2 SNEGSKA (reference sequence). CDR3 coding DNA: TGCAGTGCTAGGAACCGGGACTGGAGGACTGAGCAGTTCTTC. It codes for CSARNRDWRTEQFF.

This chain uses TRBV27 with TRBJ1-5; maybe TRBD1 (6 bases). Between the trimmed V and J ends, which lost 6 bases and 12 bases, there was a span of 21 bases. The CDR3 runs to 14 residues. CDR1 and CDR2 from the germline V gene are MNHEY and SMNVEV (reference sequence). CDR3 sequence (DNA): TGTGCCAGCAGCCCTAAGGGGGTACCTTGGCGCCAGCATTTT. Amino acids: CASSPKGVPWRQHF.

The chain couples TRBV20-1 to TRBJ2-5, with TRBD1 as a possible D gene (6 bases). The V gene's germline CDR1 is DFQATT and CDR2 SNEGSKA (reference sequence). V lost 4 bases and J lost 3, with 15 bases in between. The CDR3 has 14 residues. The CDR3 nucleotides are TGCAGTGCTAATCCAGGGGTTTCCAAAGAGACCCAGTACTTC. Its translation is CSANPGVSKETQYF.

This clonotype was recorded a few times. J is TRBJ2-3 and V is TRBV2, with D tentatively TRBD2 (6 bases). CDR3 length: 15 residues. Trimming took off 2 bases at V and 4 bases at J, with 13 bases between the two ends. Looked up from germline, CDR1 is SNHLY and CDR2 is FYNNEI. The CDR3 region has the DNA TGTGCCAGCAGTGAACGGGACTTGTTGGCAGATACGCAGTATTTT. It specifies CASSERDLLADTQYF.

In its sample, this clonotype was seen once. This chain uses TRBV25-1 with TRBJ1-4, with D possibly TRBD1 on 5 matching bases. Per the germline V gene, CDR1 is MGHDK and CDR2 is SYGVNS. Trimming took off 5 bases at V and 7 bases at J, with 17 bases between the two ends. CDR3 length: 15 amino acids. The CDR3 protein is CASSRHRGDREKLFF. The CDR3 nucleotides are TGTGCCAGCAGTCGCCATCGGGGGGATCGTGAAAAACTGTTTTTT.

The genes are TRBV14 and TRBJ1-2, with D unclear. Per the germline V gene, CDR1 is SGHDN and CDR2 is FVKESK. The length of the CDR3 is 13 residues. The V end lost 4 bases, the J end lost 7 bases, and 13 bases lay between the germline ends. CDR3: CASSPMGRAGYTF. Written as DNA, the CDR3 is TGTGCCAGCAGCCCCATGGGGAGGGCTGGCTACACCTTC.

In the case of this clonotype: A clone one base away is much larger, so this may be a read error. The chain links TRBV14 to TRBJ2-2; 12 positions match TRBD2. CDR1 SGHDN and CDR2 FVKESK come from the germline V gene. Losses at the gene ends were 5 bases for V and 10 bases for J; bases not matched to a gene: 8. The CDR3 length is 15 residues. DNA of the CDR3: TGTGCCAGCAGCTCGGGACTAGCGGGCGGCGTGGAGCTGTTTTTT. It is translated as CASSSGLAGGVELFF.